This T cell receptor (beta chain) was profiled in a study of neurological immune-mediated disorders. Germline V gene data show CDR1 as SGHAT and CDR2 as FQNNGV. The CDR3 covers 17 residues. Trimming shortened V by 1 base and J by 4 bases, and 20 bases separated the two germline ends. This clonotype occurred a few times. In TCRdb, the 5' RACE reads were re-called with MiXCR into one record per CDR3 protein. Of tens of thousands of distinct CDR3 sequences in the sample, about 10% were seen once. Sequenced input: PBMCs. The gene calls are TRBV11-2 and TRBJ2-7; tentative D call: TRBD1 (5 bases). This TCR was recovered from a man in his sixties in good health. This CDR3 is CASSLVVGALRAYEQYF. Written as DNA, the CDR3 is TGTGCCAGCAGCTTAGTCGTAGGGGCTCTAAGGGCTTACGAGCAGTACTTC. The entire variable domain, with the rest obtained from reference TRBV11-2 and TRBJ2-7, is as follows: EAGVAQSPRYKIIEKRQSVAFWCNPISGHATLYWYQQILGQGPKLLIQFQNNGVVDDSQLPKDRFSAERLKGVDSTLKIQPAKLEDSAVYLCASSLVVGALRAYEQYFGPGTRLTVT.